These 28 T cell receptor beta chains came from one sample sequenced in a study of cytomegalovirus exposure and HLA in healthy donors. PCR used 60 Vbeta primers and 13 Jbeta primers. Here immunoSEQ multiplex PCR was the method, and the copy in TCRdb shows in-frame clones only, minus some. In the table there are roughly 160,000 clones, 75% to 85% of which are singletons. Sequencing used PBMCs. The receptors derive from a man aged 25-40 years in good health and CMV-seronegative.

V and J are TRBV6-5 and TRBJ2-1, with TRBD1 matching 7 bases. Germline V CDR1 and CDR2: MNHEY, SVGAGI. V lost 5 bases, J lost 2 bases, and 6 bases stayed unmatched. The CDR3 has 15 residues. In DNA, the CDR3 is TGTGCCAGCAGTGCCTCCGGGACAGCCTACAATGAGCAGTTCTTC. Translating gives CASSASGTAYNEQFF.

This chain connects TRBV2 to TRBJ2-7; the D gene is possibly TRBD2 (5 bases). The CDR3 contains 12 residues. V was shortened by 3 bases and J by 2 bases, with 5 bases between the two germline ends. Germline V gene sequence: CDR1 SNHLY, CDR2 FYNNEI. Written as DNA, the CDR3 is TGTGCCAGCAGTGACGGGACCTACGAGCAGTACTTC. It translates to CASSDGTYEQYF. Full variable domain (rest looked up from reference TRBV2 and TRBJ2-7): EPEVTQTPSHQVTQMGQEVILRCVPISNHLYFYWYRQILGQKVEFLVSFYNNEISEKSEIFDDQFSVERPDGSNFTLKIRSTKLEDSAMYFCASSDGTYEQYFGPGTRLTVT.

This rearrangement joins TRBV7-9 to TRBJ1-1, with D unresolved. CDR3 length equals 13 residues. The V and J ends lost 5 bases and 7 bases respectively, with 14 bases between them. In germline, CDR1 is SEHNR, CDR2 FQNEAQ (reference sequence). CDR3 residues: CASSPFTRGEAFF. CDR3 in DNA: TGTGCCAGCAGCCCTTTTACCCGGGGTGAAGCTTTCTTT.

The rearrangement uses TRBV29-1 and TRBJ1-1; a possible D gene is TRBD1 (6 bases). The CDR3 length is 10 residues. Trimming left V 6 bases short and J 7 bases short, with 9 bases between. CDR1 and CDR2 from the germline V gene are SQVTM and ANQGSEA. CDR3 nucleotides: TGCAGCGTCCACAGGGTTGAAGCTTTCTTT. Its protein product is CSVHRVEAFF. Together with reference TRBV29-1 and TRBJ1-1, the CDR3 gives the full variable domain: SAVISQKPSRDICQRGTSLTIQCQVDSQVTMMFWYRQQPGQSLTLIATANQGSEATYESGFVIDKFPISRPNLTFSTLTVSNMSPEDSSIYLCSVHRVEAFFGQGTRLTVV.

The genes are TRBV15 and TRBJ1-1; D uncertain. CDR1 is LNHNV, CDR2 YYDKDF, per germline (reference sequence). The CDR3 is 18 residues long. V lost 5 bases and J lost 1, with 23 bases in between. The CDR3 protein is CATSPLWAGESWNTEAFF. The DNA of the CDR3 is TGTGCCACCAGCCCTTTATGGGCCGGGGAGTCATGGAACACTGAAGCTTTCTTT.

This chain connects TRBV9 to TRBJ2-7; the D gene is possibly TRBD1 (5 bases). The CDR3 runs to 16 residues. V was trimmed by 4 bases and J by 3 bases, leaving 20 bases between them. Germline CDR1 is SGDLS and CDR2 is YYNGEE. Here the CDR3 DNA reads TGTGCCAGCAGCCCCCAGGGCCGGGCCAGGGACTACGAGCAGTACTTC. Its protein is CASSPQGRARDYEQYF.

The CDR3 protein is CASSSPWGHTEAFF. CDR3 in DNA: TGTGCCAGCAGTTCCCCTTGGGGCCACACTGAAGCTTTCTTT. The chain employs TRBV28 and TRBJ1-1; maybe TRBD1 (5 bases). Germline V gene sequence: CDR1 MDHEN, CDR2 SYDVKM. With 4 bases removed from V and 3 bases from J, the gap between germline ends came to 12 bases. The CDR3 sequence is 14 residues long.

This clone has just one count. The chain couples TRBV10-2 to TRBJ2-3; 7 bases fit TRBD2. This CDR3 has 15 amino acids. Germline loops: CDR1 WSHSY, CDR2 SAAADI. Unmatched junction bases numbered 9, after V lost 7 bases and J lost 2 bases. CDR3 in DNA: TGCGCCAGCAATATCCGGACTAGTCCCACAGATACGCAGTATTTT. It yields the protein CASNIRTSPTDTQYF.

The chain joins TRBV7-8 to TRBJ2-7, with 8 bases that match TRBD1. Germline V gene sequence: CDR1 SGHVS, CDR2 FQNEAQ. The V and J ends lost 5 bases and 2 bases, in that order; junction bases with no gene match: 11. CDR3 length: 16 residues. Here the CDR3 reads CASSPSFGTGAYEQYF. As DNA, the CDR3 is TGTGCCAGCAGCCCTAGTTTTGGGACAGGTGCCTACGAGCAGTACTTC.

CDR3 bases: TGTGCCAGCAGTGAACTAAGACTAGCGGGATCCTACAATGAGCAGTTCTTC. Residues: CASSELRLAGSYNEQFF. V usage is TRBV6-1 and J usage is TRBJ2-1; 11 nucleotides align to TRBD2. The CDR3 has 17 amino acids. The J segment lost 1 base and the V segment lost 2 bases, leaving 4 bases of the junction unmatched. Germline V CDR1 and CDR2: MNHNS, SASEGT.

The chain carries TRBV6-5 and TRBJ2-1; 8 bases are a match to TRBD1. CDR1 is MNHEY, CDR2 SVGAGI, per germline. The CDR3 has 13 amino acids. Trimming cost V 4 bases and J 8 bases; bases outside gene matches: 4. CDR3: CASSLMTGDEQFF. Written as DNA, the CDR3 is TGTGCCAGCAGTTTAATGACAGGGGATGAGCAGTTCTTC.

This clone has just a few counts. This chain joins TRBV7-2 and TRBJ2-1; the match to TRBD2 covers 9 bases. CDR1 and CDR2 from the germline V gene are SGHTA and FQGNSA. V dropped 8 bases and J dropped 10; count of bases not matched to a gene: 3. The CDR3 has 11 amino acids. The DNA for the CDR3 is TGTGCCAGCCGGCGGGAGGGGGAGCAGTTCTTC. Translated, it gives CASRREGEQFF.

This clone was seen just once. CDR3: CASSVMSANNEQFF. The CDR3 bases are TGTGCCAGCAGCGTAATGAGCGCCAACAATGAGCAGTTCTTC. The chain joins TRBV9 to TRBJ2-1; D is unresolved. The CDR3 covers 14 residues. CDR1 and CDR2 from the germline V gene are SGDLS and YYNGEE. Trimming took off 1 base at V and 5 bases at J, with 10 bases between the two ends.

This chain uses TRBV27 with TRBJ2-5; no firm D call. Trimming cost V 11 bases and J 11 bases, with 18 bases left between them. CDR3 length: 11 residues. In germline, CDR1 is MNHEY, CDR2 SMNVEV (reference sequence). Written as DNA, the CDR3 is TGTGCCCTTCAGGTGGGCCTATCGCAGTACTTC. Its translation: CALQVGLSQYF.

The chain carries TRBV28 and TRBJ2-7, with D perhaps TRBD1 (5 bases). The CDR3 has 14 residues. The V end was cut by 5 bases, the J end by 1 base, with 12 bases between. In germline, CDR1 is MDHEN, CDR2 SYDVKM. This CDR3 is CASSRGHASYEQYF. CDR3 nucleotides: TGTGCCAGCAGTCGAGGACACGCGTCCTACGAGCAGTACTTC.

The chain employs TRBV7-8 and TRBJ2-7, with TRBD2 as a possible D gene (6 bases). Trimming pared 2 bases from V and 0 bases from J, leaving 8 bases between. CDR3 size: 14 residues. Germline V gene lookup returns CDR1 SGHVS and CDR2 FQNEAQ. The CDR3 coding sequence is TGTGCCAGCAGCTTAAGGAGGGGCTCCTACGAGCAGTACTTC. It encodes CASSLRRGSYEQYF. Combining the CDR3 with reference TRBV7-8 and TRBJ2-7 gives the whole variable domain GAGVSQSPRYKVAKRGQDVALRCDPISGHVSLFWYQQALGQGPEFLTYFQNEAQLDKSGLPSDRFFAERPEGSVSTLKIQRTQQEDSAVYLCASSLRRGSYEQYFGPGTRLTVT.

V gene TRBV5-1 combines with J gene TRBJ2-1, with 7 nucleotides matching TRBD1. With V trimmed by 6 bases and J by 0 bases, 6 bases remained unmatched. Germline V gene sequence: CDR1 SGHRS, CDR2 YFSETQ. This CDR3 contains 15 residues. CDR3 sequence (DNA): TGCGCCAGCACCTGGGGACAGTTCTCCTACAATGAGCAGTTCTTC. Protein product: CASTWGQFSYNEQFF.

The chain has TRBV19 and TRBJ2-2, with a weak D call TRBD2 (6 bases). Trimming cost V 4 bases and J 4 bases, with 10 bases left between them. The CDR3 has 14 amino acids. Germline assignment: CDR1 LNHDA and CDR2 SQIVND (reference sequence). CDR3 bases: TGTGCCAGTAGTAGGTCGGGGGTCACCGGGGAGCTGTTTTTT. Protein sequence: CASSRSGVTGELFF.

The rearrangement links TRBV5-1 to TRBJ2-2; D possibly corresponds to TRBD2 (6 bases). Germline V lookup: CDR1 SGHRS, CDR2 YFSETQ. With 4 bases removed from V and 4 bases from J, the gap between germline ends came to 17 bases. This CDR3 spans 16 amino acids. This CDR3 is CASSRFGEASTGELFF. CDR3 DNA sequence: TGCGCCAGCAGCCGATTCGGGGAGGCTTCCACCGGGGAGCTGTTTTTT.

The chain links TRBV7-9 to TRBJ2-3; D call uncertain. The ends were cut back, 6 bases at V and 1 base at J, with 14 bases in the middle. Germline loops: CDR1 SEHNR, CDR2 FQNEAQ (reference sequence). The CDR3 runs to 15 residues. CDR3 DNA: TGTGCCAGCAGTTTGACTCTTACACGCACAGATACGCAGTATTTT. The encoded protein is CASSLTLTRTDTQYF.

The V and J genes are TRBV9 and TRBJ2-3, with TRBD2 as a possible D gene (5 bases). CDR3 length equals 16 residues. Trimming cost V 0 bases and J 0 bases, with 11 bases left between them. The germline V gene encodes CDR1 SGDLS and CDR2 YYNGEE. The chain's CDR3 is CASSVVGRVSTDTQYF. The CDR3 coding sequence is TGTGCCAGCAGCGTAGTTGGGCGGGTAAGCACAGATACGCAGTATTTT.

This chain connects TRBV6-5 to TRBJ1-1, with D unresolved. The V end was cut by 0 bases, the J end by 7 bases, with 9 bases between. Germline V lookup: CDR1 MNHEY, CDR2 SVGAGI. The CDR3 extends over 13 amino acids. The CDR3 DNA reads as TGTGCCAGCAGTTACTCCTGGGGAGGTGAAGCTTTCTTT. It codes for CASSYSWGGEAFF.

J is TRBJ1-1 and V is TRBV30, with TRBD1 as a possible D gene (5 bases). Looked up from germline, CDR1 is GTSNPN and CDR2 is SVGIG (reference sequence). V lost 2 bases and J 4 bases, leaving 17 bases between the germline ends. CDR3 length: 15 residues. DNA of the CDR3: TGTGCCTGGAGTAAGTGGGGGGGGGAAATCACTGAAGCTTTCTTT. It specifies CAWSKWGGEITEAFF.

This chain uses TRBV5-6 with TRBJ1-2, with 8 positions matching TRBD1. Germline V lookup: CDR1 SGHDT, CDR2 YYEEEE. This CDR3 comprises 15 residues. Trimming took 0 bases from V and 1 from J; bases not matched to a gene: 2. CDR3 sequence: CASSLGTGGNYGYTF. CDR3 DNA sequence: TGTGCCAGCAGCTTGGGCACAGGGGGTAACTATGGCTACACCTTC.

The V call is TRBV11-2, the J call TRBJ1-5, with TRBD1 as a possible D gene (5 bases). Trimming took off 4 bases at V and 2 bases at J, with 9 bases between the two ends. There are 14 residues in the CDR3. In germline, CDR1 is SGHAT, CDR2 FQNNGV. In nucleotides, the CDR3 is TGTGCCAGCAGCTCCTTGACAGGCAATCAGCCCCAGCATTTT. It specifies CASSSLTGNQPQHF.

This clone was picked up one time. The CDR3 DNA reads as TGTGCCAGCTCACCCCCCGTGCGGGGACAAGAGACCCAGTACTTC. Protein sequence: CASSPPVRGQETQYF. This chain joins TRBV18 and TRBJ2-5; tentatively, D is TRBD2 (6 bases). The CDR3 has 15 residues. The ends were cut back, 3 bases at V and 2 bases at J, with 13 bases in the middle. The germline V gene encodes CDR1 KGHSH and CDR2 LQKENI.

This chain joins TRBV28 and TRBJ2-7, with 7 positions matching TRBD1. The CDR3 has 15 amino acids. In germline, CDR1 is MDHEN, CDR2 SYDVKM. Trimming at V came to 5 bases and at J to 2 bases, leaving 9 bases not matched to a gene. CDR3: CASSPLGQGAYEQYF. The CDR3, as DNA: TGTGCCAGCAGTCCCCTAGGGCAGGGGGCCTACGAGCAGTACTTC.

V and J are TRBV6-6 and TRBJ2-2; no firm D call. The CDR3 consists of 12 residues. Trimming removed 7 bases at V and 7 bases at J, with 10 bases between. Germline-derived CDR1 and CDR2 are MNHNY and SVGAGI (reference sequence). The CDR3 DNA reads TGTGCCAGCACCTCCCTACTCGGGGAGCTGTTTTTT. Encoded protein: CASTSLLGELFF.